Listed below are T cell receptor beta chains from one sample, sequenced in a study of a mutant IDH1 vaccine in newly diagnosed glioma. The data were produced by immunoSEQ multiplex PCR, yet TCRdb's version contains in-frame clones alone and is incomplete. The repertoire holds about 69,000 clones, with around nine tenths as singletons. These TCRs' antigens remain unknown. Sequenced here: PBMCs, sampled from a glioma patient whose treatment included an IDH1 peptide vaccine. The receptors shown here come from a man aged 25 to 40 with glioma. Each CDR3 is given with its conserved first and last residue. Each record gives: V gene, D gene, clone size, J gene, CDR3 protein, CDR3 DNA. A D gene is named only where the DNA matches it firmly. Clone size appears in some rows only: once, few, many, or a class for an expanded clone.

v_call: TRBV29-1; d_call: -; clone_size: -; j_call: TRBJ2-3; cdr3_aa: CSVVGDTQYF; cdr3_nt: TGCAGCGTTGTAGGGGATACGCAGTATTTT
v_call: TRBV2; d_call: -; clone_size: few; j_call: TRBJ2-2; cdr3_aa: CASTRRGNTGELFF; cdr3_nt: TGTGCCAGCACGAGGAGAGGTAACACCGGGGAGCTGTTTTTT
v_call: TRBV18; d_call: -; clone_size: few; j_call: TRBJ1-4; cdr3_aa: CASSPGRGNEKLFF; cdr3_nt: TGTGCCAGCTCACCCGGGCGGGGGAATGAAAAACTGTTTTTT
v_call: TRBV5-1; d_call: -; clone_size: -; j_call: TRBJ2-5; cdr3_aa: CASSLNGPGKVETQYF; cdr3_nt: TGCGCCAGCAGCTTGAATGGCCCAGGGAAGGTAGAGACCCAGTACTTC
v_call: TRBV5-4; d_call: TRBD2; clone_size: -; j_call: TRBJ2-3; cdr3_aa: CASSLVTGTNTDTQYF; cdr3_nt: TGTGCCAGCAGCTTGGTCACCGGGACTAACACAGATACGCAGTATTTT
v_call: TRBV4-3; d_call: -; clone_size: -; j_call: TRBJ1-4; cdr3_aa: CASSQGSYGLNEKLFF; cdr3_nt: TGCGCCAGCAGCCAAGGGTCGTACGGACTTAATGAAAAACTGTTTTTT
v_call: TRBV28; d_call: -; clone_size: -; j_call: TRBJ1-5; cdr3_aa: CASSSETRGQPQHF; cdr3_nt: TGTGCCAGCAGTTCGGAAACGAGGGGTCAGCCCCAGCATTTT
v_call: TRBV14; d_call: -; clone_size: -; j_call: TRBJ1-1; cdr3_aa: CASSQIPNTEAFF; cdr3_nt: TGTGCCAGCAGCCAAATCCCGAACACTGAAGCTTTCTTT
v_call: TRBV27; d_call: TRBD2; clone_size: -; j_call: TRBJ2-7; cdr3_aa: CASAGTSGKYPYEQYF; cdr3_nt: TGTGCCAGCGCGGGGACTAGCGGGAAATACCCCTACGAGCAGTACTTC
v_call: TRBV7-3; d_call: -; clone_size: -; j_call: TRBJ1-1; cdr3_aa: CASSAQQAPYTEAFF; cdr3_nt: TGTGCCAGCAGCGCCCAACAGGCGCCGTACACTGAAGCTTTCTTT
v_call: TRBV5-4; d_call: -; clone_size: -; j_call: TRBJ2-7; cdr3_aa: CASSLVPGAYEQYF; cdr3_nt: TGTGCCAGCAGCTTGGTTCCGGGGGCCTACGAGCAGTACTTC
v_call: TRBV5-1; d_call: -; clone_size: -; j_call: TRBJ2-7; cdr3_aa: CASSLDYLYEQYF; cdr3_nt: TGCGCCAGCAGCTTGGACTATCTCTACGAGCAGTACTTC
v_call: TRBV25-1; d_call: TRBD1; clone_size: -; j_call: TRBJ1-6; cdr3_aa: CASSENLRQGNSPLHF; cdr3_nt: TGTGCCAGCAGTGAAAATCTTCGACAGGGGAATTCACCCCTCCACTTT
v_call: TRBV18; d_call: -; clone_size: -; j_call: TRBJ2-3; cdr3_aa: CASSPGWTATDTQYF; cdr3_nt: TGTGCCAGCTCACCAGGTTGGACAGCTACAGATACGCAGTATTTT
v_call: TRBV27; d_call: -; clone_size: -; j_call: TRBJ1-1; cdr3_aa: CASSLARGWTEAFF; cdr3_nt: TGTGCCAGCAGTCTCGCGAGGGGATGGACTGAAGCTTTCTTT
v_call: TRBV11-1; d_call: -; clone_size: -; j_call: TRBJ1-1; cdr3_aa: CASSKGYLGASPEAFF; cdr3_nt: TGTGCCAGCAGCAAAGGGTATTTGGGGGCGAGTCCTGAAGCTTTCTTT